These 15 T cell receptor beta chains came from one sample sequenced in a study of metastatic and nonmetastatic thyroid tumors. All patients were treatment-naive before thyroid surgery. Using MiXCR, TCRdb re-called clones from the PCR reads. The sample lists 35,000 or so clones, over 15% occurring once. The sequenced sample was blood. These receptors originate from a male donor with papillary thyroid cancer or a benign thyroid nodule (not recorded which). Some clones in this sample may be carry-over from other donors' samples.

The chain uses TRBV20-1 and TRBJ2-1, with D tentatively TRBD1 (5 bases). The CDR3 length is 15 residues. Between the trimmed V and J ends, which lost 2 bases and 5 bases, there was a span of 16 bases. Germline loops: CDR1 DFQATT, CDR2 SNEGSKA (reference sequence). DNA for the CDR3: TGCAGTGCTAGACCTGGGGCGAGTTACGACAATGAGCAGTTCTTC. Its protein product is CSARPGASYDNEQFF.

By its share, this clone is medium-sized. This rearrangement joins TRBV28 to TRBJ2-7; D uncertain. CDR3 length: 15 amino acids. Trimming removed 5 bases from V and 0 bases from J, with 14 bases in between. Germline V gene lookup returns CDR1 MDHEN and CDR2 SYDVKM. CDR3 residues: CASSVTYTNSYEQYF. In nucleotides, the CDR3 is TGTGCCAGCAGTGTTACATACACCAACTCCTACGAGCAGTACTTC. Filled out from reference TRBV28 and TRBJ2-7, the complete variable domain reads DVKVTQSSRYLVKRTGEKVFLECVQDMDHENMFWYRQDPGLGLRLIYFSYDVKMKEKGDIPEGYSVSREKKERFSLILESASTNQTSMYLCASSVTYTNSYEQYFGPGTRLTVT.

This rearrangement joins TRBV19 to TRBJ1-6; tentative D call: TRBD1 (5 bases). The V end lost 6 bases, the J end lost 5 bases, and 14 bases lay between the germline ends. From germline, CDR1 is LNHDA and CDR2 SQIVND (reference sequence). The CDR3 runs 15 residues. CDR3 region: CASRPSGDDNSPLHF. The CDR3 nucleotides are TGTGCCAGTAGGCCCTCCGGGGACGATAATTCACCCCTCCACTTT.

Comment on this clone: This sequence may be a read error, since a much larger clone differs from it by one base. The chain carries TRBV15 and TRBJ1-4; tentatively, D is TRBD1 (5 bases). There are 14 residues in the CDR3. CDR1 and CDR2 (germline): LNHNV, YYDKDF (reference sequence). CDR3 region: CATIRGREGEKLFF. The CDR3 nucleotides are TGTGCCACCATCAGAGGCAGGGAAGGCGAAAAACTGTTTTTT.

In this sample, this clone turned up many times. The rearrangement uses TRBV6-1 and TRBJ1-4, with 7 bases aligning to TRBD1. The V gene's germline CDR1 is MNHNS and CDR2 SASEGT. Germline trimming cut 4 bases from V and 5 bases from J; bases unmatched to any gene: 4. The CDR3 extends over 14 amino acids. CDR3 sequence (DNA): TGTGCCAGCAGTGTACAGGGGATGAATGAAAAACTGTTTTTT. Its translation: CASSVQGMNEKLFF.

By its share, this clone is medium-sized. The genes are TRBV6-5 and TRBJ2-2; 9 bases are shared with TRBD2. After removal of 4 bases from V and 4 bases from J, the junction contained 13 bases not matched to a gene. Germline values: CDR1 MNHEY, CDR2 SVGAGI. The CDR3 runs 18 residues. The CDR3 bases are TGTGCCAGCAGTTCGTTGGGGCTAGCGGGACTTGGCACCGGGGAGCTGTTTTTT. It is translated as CASSSLGLAGLGTGELFF.

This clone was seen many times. The CDR3 reads CASMLSAGELFF. The CDR3, as DNA: TGTGCCAGCATGCTCTCGGCCGGGGAGCTGTTTTTT. The chain carries TRBV5-6 and TRBJ2-2; D is uncertain. The V end lost 6 bases, the J end lost 6 bases, and 9 bases lay between the germline ends. The CDR3 loop spans 12 amino acids. Per the germline V gene, CDR1 is SGHDT and CDR2 is YYEEEE. Variable domain in full (rest from reference TRBV5-6 and TRBJ2-2): DAGVTQSPTHLIKTRGQQVTLRCSPKSGHDTVSWYQQALGQGPQFIFQYYEEEERQRGNFPDRFSGHQFPNYSSELNVNALLLGDSALYLCASMLSAGELFFGEGSRLTVL.

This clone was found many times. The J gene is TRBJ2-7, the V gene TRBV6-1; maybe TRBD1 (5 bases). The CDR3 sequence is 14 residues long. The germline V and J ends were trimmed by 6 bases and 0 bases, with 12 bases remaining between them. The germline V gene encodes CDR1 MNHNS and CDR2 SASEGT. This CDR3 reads CASRPRQSSYEQYF. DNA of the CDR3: TGTGCCAGCAGACCCCGACAGAGCTCCTACGAGCAGTACTTC.

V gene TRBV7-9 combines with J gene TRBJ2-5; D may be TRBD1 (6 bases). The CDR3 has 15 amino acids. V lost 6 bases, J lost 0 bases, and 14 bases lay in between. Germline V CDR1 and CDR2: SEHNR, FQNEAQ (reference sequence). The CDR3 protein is CASSTGQPYQETQYF. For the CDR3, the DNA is TGTGCCAGCAGTACAGGACAGCCGTACCAAGAGACCCAGTACTTC.

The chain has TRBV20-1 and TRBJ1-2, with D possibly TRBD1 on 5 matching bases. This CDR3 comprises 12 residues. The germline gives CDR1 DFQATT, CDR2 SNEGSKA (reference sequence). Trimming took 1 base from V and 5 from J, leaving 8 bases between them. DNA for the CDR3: TGCAGTGCTAGAGGGACAAATTATGGCTACACCTTC. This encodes CSARGTNYGYTF.

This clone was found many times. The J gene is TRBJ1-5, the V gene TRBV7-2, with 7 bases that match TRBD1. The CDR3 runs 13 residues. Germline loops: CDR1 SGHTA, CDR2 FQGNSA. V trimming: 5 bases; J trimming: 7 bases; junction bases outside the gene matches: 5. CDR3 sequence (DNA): TGTGCCAGCAGCCCTGACAGGGCCCAGCCCCAGCATTTT. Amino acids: CASSPDRAQPQHF. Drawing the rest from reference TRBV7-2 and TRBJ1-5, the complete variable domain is GAGVSQSPSNKVTEKGKDVELRCDPISGHTALYWYRQSLGQGLEFLIYFQGNSAPDKSGLPSDRFSAERTGGSVSTLTIQRTQQEDSAVYLCASSPDRAQPQHFGDGTRLSIL.

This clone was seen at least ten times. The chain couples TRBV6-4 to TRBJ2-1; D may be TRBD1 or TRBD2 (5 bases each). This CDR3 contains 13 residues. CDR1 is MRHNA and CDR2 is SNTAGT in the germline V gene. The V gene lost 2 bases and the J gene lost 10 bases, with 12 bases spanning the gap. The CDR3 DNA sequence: TGTGCCAGCAGTGACCGGGACGGAGGAGAGCAGTTCTTC. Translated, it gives CASSDRDGGEQFF.

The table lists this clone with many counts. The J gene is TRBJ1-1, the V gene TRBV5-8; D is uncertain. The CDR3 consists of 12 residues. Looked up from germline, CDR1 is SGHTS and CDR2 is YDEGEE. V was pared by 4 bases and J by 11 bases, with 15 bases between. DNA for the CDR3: TGTGCCAGCAGCCATGGACGGATGAGTGCTTTCTTT. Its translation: CASSHGRMSAFF.

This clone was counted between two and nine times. The CDR3 protein is CAWTPGTGSPQQYF. CDR3 coding DNA: TGTGCCTGGACCCCCGGGACAGGCAGTCCCCAGCAGTACTTC. V is TRBV30 and J is TRBJ2-7; 8 bases agree with TRBD1. This CDR3 region has 14 residues. In germline, CDR1 is GTSNPN, CDR2 SVGIG (reference sequence). Trimming at V came to 4 bases and at J to 8 bases, leaving 13 bases not matched to a gene.

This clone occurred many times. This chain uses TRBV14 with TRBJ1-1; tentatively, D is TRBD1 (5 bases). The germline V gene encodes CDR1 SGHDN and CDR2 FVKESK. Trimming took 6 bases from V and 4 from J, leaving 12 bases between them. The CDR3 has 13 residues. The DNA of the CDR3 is TGTGCCAGCAGGTCAGGGCTGAGCACTGAAGCTTTCTTT. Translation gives CASRSGLSTEAFF.